The present T cell receptor beta chain was sequenced within a study of CD8+ T cells in alopecia areata. Study at large: Among treated patients, oral tofacitinib was administered at 5 to 10 mg twice daily.

Germline values: CDR1 SGHRS, CDR2 YFSETQ. V shed 1 base and J shed 0 bases, with 6 bases lying between them. The CDR3 contains 14 residues. In regard to this clone: Its specificity is unknown.

Findings of the study overall: Whereas mice showed it more clearly, TCR sharing across patients was murkier, possibly because of HLA. Scalp lesions, especially in alopecia totalis/universalis, had higher clonality than normal scalp. Many expanded lesional clones remained in scalp and blood on tofacitinib.

The authors extracted RNA and reverse transcribed it into cDNA as the sequencing template. Sequencing used immunoSEQ multiplex PCR; TCRdb keeps in-frame clones, though not all of them. This table has approximately 210,000 clones, roughly 60% appearing once. Sample treatment: oral pan-JAK inhibitor, 5-10 mg twice daily. The origin of this receptor is a human donor with alopecia areata. Sequences were derived from CD4+ T cells sorted from blood, sampled at week 24, from a patient treated with tofacitinib. The chain is built from TRBV5-1 and TRBJ2-3, with no clear D. DNA of the CDR3: TGCGCCAGCAGCTTGAGGATTAGCACAGATACGCAGTATTTT. Translated: CASSLRISTDTQYF.